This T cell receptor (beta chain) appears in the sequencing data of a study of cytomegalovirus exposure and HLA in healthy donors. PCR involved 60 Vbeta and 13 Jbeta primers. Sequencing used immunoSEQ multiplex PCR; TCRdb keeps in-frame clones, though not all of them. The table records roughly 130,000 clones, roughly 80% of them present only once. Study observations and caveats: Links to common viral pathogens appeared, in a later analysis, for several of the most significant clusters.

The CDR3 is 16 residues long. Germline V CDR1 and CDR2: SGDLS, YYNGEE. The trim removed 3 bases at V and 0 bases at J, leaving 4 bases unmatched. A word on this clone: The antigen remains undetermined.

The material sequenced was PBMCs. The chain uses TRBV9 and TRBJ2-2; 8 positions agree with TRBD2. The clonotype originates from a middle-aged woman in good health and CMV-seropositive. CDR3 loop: CASSGGLAPNTGELFF. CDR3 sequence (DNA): TGTGCCAGCAGCGGAGGACTAGCCCCGAACACCGGGGAGCTGTTTTTT.